This T cell receptor (beta chain) was retrieved from a study of T cell clonotyping in hematopoietic cell transplantation. The CDR3 runs to 12 residues. Germline V gene lookup returns CDR1 MGHRA and CDR2 YSYEKL. The V end lost 0 bases, the J end lost 8 bases, and 5 bases lay between the germline ends. Blood collection times were about day -28 and days 30, 100, 180 posttransplant. About this clone: What it binds is not known.

TCRdb's copy holds only in-frame clones and misses some; the assay was immunoSEQ multiplex PCR. The table lists 6,000 or so clones, 66% of them singletons, with approximately 30% in the top ten. Overall study findings and caveats: Broader posttransplant TCR repertoire diversity was predicted by graft donor and pretransplant recipient Inverse Simpson Index values. No sorting was done, leaving CD4 and CD8 contributions mixed. Pathologically expanded recipient clonotypes increased progressively from day 30 to day 180 as diversity fell.

The rearrangement joins TRBV4-1 to TRBJ2-1, with unresolved D. Sample: PBMCs, taken 180 days after allogeneic stem cell transplant. The clonotype was recovered from a male patient aged 50 or older who had an allogeneic stem cell transplant from an unrelated donor, so the T cells may come from the graft donor. Some clones in this sample may be carry-over from other donors' samples. The CDR3 bases are TGCGCCAGCAGCCAAGAACCCCATGAGCAGTTCTTC. Translated: CASSQEPHEQFF.